The present entry profiles one T cell receptor beta chain with its context. The entry originates in a study of blood T cell repertoires in COVID-19. Study information: Sites in the United States, Italy and Spain provided acute and convalescent COVID-19 samples. T cells, B-cell-depleted T cells, or PBMCs supplied cDNA or gDNA.

Those enrolled in Seattle joined during active infection and were followed longitudinally afterward. V was shortened by 3 bases and J by 2 bases, with 16 bases between the two germline ends. The CDR3 runs to 16 residues. CDR1 is KGHSH, CDR2 LQKENI, per germline. Study processing details: How many nucleated cells were present was estimated from reference gene primer amplification. TCRdb keeps only in-frame clones here, not all; method: immunoSEQ multiplex PCR. D and trimming were read from the DNA, whereas the V and J calls and clone size are those reported in that table. Among 150,000 or so clones listed, around 87% were seen once.

The V call is TRBV18, the J call TRBJ1-2; D uncertain. The clonotype originates from a man aged 55 to 70 with COVID-19, enrolled during active disease. The sequencing input was peripheral blood. The CDR3 loop reads CASSPDSPQGNYGYTF. Here the CDR3 DNA reads TGTGCCAGCTCACCGGACTCCCCCCAAGGAAACTATGGCTACACCTTC.